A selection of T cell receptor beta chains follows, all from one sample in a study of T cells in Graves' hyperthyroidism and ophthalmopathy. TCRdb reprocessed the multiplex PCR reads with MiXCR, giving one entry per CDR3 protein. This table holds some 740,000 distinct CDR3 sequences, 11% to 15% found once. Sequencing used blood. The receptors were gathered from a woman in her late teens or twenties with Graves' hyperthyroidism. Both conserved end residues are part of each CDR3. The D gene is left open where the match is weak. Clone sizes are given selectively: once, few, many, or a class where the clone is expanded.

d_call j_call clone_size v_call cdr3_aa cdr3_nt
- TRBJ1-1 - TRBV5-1 CASSLAFSRPNTEAFF TGCGCCAGCAGCTTGGCCTTTAGCAGACCCAACACTGAAGCTTTCTTT
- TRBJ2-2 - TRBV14 CASSSELNTGELFF TGTGCCAGCAGCTCAGAATTGAACACCGGGGAGCTGTTTTTT
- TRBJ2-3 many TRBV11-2 CASSWTGDTQYF TGTGCCAGCAGTTGGACCGGAGATACGCAGTATTTT
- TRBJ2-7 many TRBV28 CASSNRVLGEQYF TGTGCCAGCAGCAACAGGGTGCTGGGGGAGCAGTACTTC
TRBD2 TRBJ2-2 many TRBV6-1 CASRVTSGSHGELFF TGTGCCAGCAGAGTCACTAGCGGGAGTCACGGGGAGCTGTTTTTT
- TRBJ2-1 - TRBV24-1 CATGPSRQSSYNEQFF TGTGCCACCGGACCAAGCAGACAGAGCTCCTACAATGAGCAGTTCTTC
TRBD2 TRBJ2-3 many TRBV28 CASSFQASGRPKDTQYF TGTGCCAGCAGTTTTCAGGCTAGCGGGAGGCCCAAAGATACGCAGTATTTT
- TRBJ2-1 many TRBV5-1 CASRLDTDSYNEQFF TGCGCCAGCCGCCTGGACACCGACTCCTACAATGAGCAGTTCTTC
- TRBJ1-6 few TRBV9 CASSVTPGVSNSPLHF TGTGCCAGCAGCGTAACCCCGGGGGTGAGCAATTCACCCCTCCACTTT
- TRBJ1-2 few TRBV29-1 CSALGSPRENYGYTF TGCAGCGCCTTGGGATCACCCAGGGAGAACTATGGCTACACCTTC
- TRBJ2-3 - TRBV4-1 CASSRRTRDTQYF TGCGCCAGCAGCCGTCGCACCCGGGATACGCAGTATTTT
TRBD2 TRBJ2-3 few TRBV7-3 CASKGAGDWYF TGTGCCAGCAAGGGCGCGGGAGATTGGTATTTT
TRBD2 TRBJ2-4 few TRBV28 CASSLSLAGVKVAKNIQYF TGTGCCAGCAGTTTATCGCTAGCGGGAGTCAAAGTAGCCAAAAACATTCAGTACTTC
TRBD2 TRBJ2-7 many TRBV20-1 CSARLAGGPYEQYF TGCAGTGCAAGACTAGCGGGAGGGCCCTACGAGCAGTACTTC
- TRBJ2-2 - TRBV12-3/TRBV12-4 CASSPPPLFANTGELFF TGTGCCAGCAGTCCCCCTCCCTTGTTCGCGAACACCGGGGAGCTGTTTTTT
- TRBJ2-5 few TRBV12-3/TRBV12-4 CASSFLQQETQYF TGTGCCAGCAGTTTCTTGCAGCAAGAGACCCAGTACTTC
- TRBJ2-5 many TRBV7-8 CASSPKIYREETQYF TGTGCCAGCAGCCCTAAAATCTACAGGGAGGAGACCCAGTACTTC
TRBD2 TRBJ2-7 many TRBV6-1 CASRAGVYEQYF TGTGCCAGCAGGGCGGGAGTCTACGAGCAGTACTTC
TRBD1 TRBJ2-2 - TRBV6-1 CASSYRTQGASGELFF TGTGCCAGCAGTTATAGGACTCAGGGGGCGTCCGGGGAGCTGTTTTTT
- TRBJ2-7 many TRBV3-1 CASSYRVSYEQYF TGTGCCAGCAGCTACCGGGTCTCATACGAGCAGTACTTC
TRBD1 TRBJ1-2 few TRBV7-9 CASSFGNTGDGYTF TGTGCCAGCAGCTTTGGAAATACAGGGGATGGCTACACCTTC
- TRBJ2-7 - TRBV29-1 CSVEDGTGYEQYF TGCAGCGTTGAAGACGGGACCGGGTACGAGCAGTACTTC
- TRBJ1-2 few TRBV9 CASSVEWGQGYGYTF TGTGCCAGCAGCGTAGAGTGGGGGCAGGGCTATGGCTACACCTTC
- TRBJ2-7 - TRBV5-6 CASSLGLWEQYF TGTGCCTCCAGCTTGGGATTATGGGAGCAGTACTTC
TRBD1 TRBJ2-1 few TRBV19 CASRLQGGSYNEQFF TGTGCCAGTAGGCTACAGGGGGGCTCCTACAATGAGCAGTTCTTC
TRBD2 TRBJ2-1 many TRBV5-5 CASSLGSGGMTYNEQFF TGTGCCAGCAGCTTGGGTTCGGGGGGAATGACCTACAATGAGCAGTTCTTC
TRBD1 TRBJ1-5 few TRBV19 CASSPTLTGVGQPQHF TGTGCCAGTAGTCCTACCTTGACAGGGGTTGGTCAGCCCCAGCATTTT
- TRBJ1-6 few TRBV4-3 CASSQDRQANSPLHF TGCGCCAGCAGCCAAGATAGGCAGGCGAATTCACCCCTCCACTTT